One and the same sample provided the 31 T cell receptor beta chains below, sequenced in a study of regulatory T cells in long-lasting Graves disease. In building TCR beta libraries, iRepertoire HTBI primers were used together with Arm-PCR of CDR3 regions. One entry per CDR3 protein, called by TCRdb with MiXCR from the multiplex PCR reads. The table has about 500,000 distinct CDR3 sequences, about 11% seen once. As for time point: newly diagnosed GD, antithyroid drugs for less than 3 months. Extracted PBMC RNA gave rise to the TCR library. These data were likewise used in another study, on T cells in Graves' hyperthyroidism and ophthalmopathy.

The sequencing here drew on peripheral blood mononuclear cells (PBMCs), taken at new diagnosis, from a patient treated with antithyroid drugs. The receptors here all came from a woman aged 25 to 39 with Graves disease.

This clonotype came up many times. This chain connects TRBV7-9 to TRBJ1-1; TRBD1 might be the D (6 bases). Germline assignment: CDR1 SEHNR and CDR2 FQNEAQ (reference sequence). This CDR3 contains 15 residues. Trimming pared 3 bases from V and 2 bases from J, leaving 13 bases between. The CDR3 DNA reads as TGTGCCAGCAGCTTGCGGGGGGCTGGTAACACTGAAGCTTTCTTT. The encoded protein is CASSLRGAGNTEAFF.

V usage is TRBV7-9 and J usage is TRBJ2-1; D ambiguous. The V and J ends lost 6 bases and 9 bases respectively, with 12 bases between them. This CDR3 spans 12 amino acids. The germline CDR1 and CDR2 sequences are SEHNR and FQNEAQ (reference sequence). The CDR3 DNA follows: TGTGCCAGCAGTTTAAGGTTAAGTGAGCAGTTCTTC. This codes for CASSLRLSEQFF.

Ten or more counts support this clonotype. The chain uses TRBV7-9 and TRBJ2-1, with a possible D match to TRBD1 (6 bases). Between the trimmed V and J ends, which lost 6 bases and 0 bases, there was a span of 9 bases. The germline CDR1 and CDR2 sequences are SEHNR and FQNEAQ (reference sequence). CDR3 length: 14 amino acids. The CDR3 reads CASRGHSSYNEQFF. The CDR3 DNA follows: TGTGCCAGCAGGGGACATAGCTCCTACAATGAGCAGTTCTTC.

This clonotype was recorded at least ten times. The chain carries TRBV10-2 and TRBJ2-1; perhaps TRBD1 as D (6 bases). This CDR3 has 15 residues. Germline V gene sequence: CDR1 WSHSY, CDR2 SAAADI. Trimming took off 6 bases at V and 0 bases at J, with 12 bases between the two ends. The CDR3: CASRGAGSSYNEQFF. The CDR3 nucleotides read TGCGCCAGCAGGGGGGCGGGTAGCTCCTACAATGAGCAGTTCTTC.

The V and J genes are TRBV2 and TRBJ1-1, with TRBD1 identical over 8 bases. The CDR3 has 14 residues. V trimming: 3 bases; J trimming: 1 base; junction bases outside the gene matches: 1. Germline V gene lookup returns CDR1 SNHLY and CDR2 FYNNEI. In DNA form, the CDR3 reads TGTGCCAGCAGTGACAGGGGGCAGAACACTGAAGCTTTCTTT. This gives the protein CASSDRGQNTEAFF.

This clonotype occurred many times. V usage is TRBV29-1 and J usage is TRBJ2-1, with D hard to call. CDR3 length: 14 amino acids. V lost 5 bases, J lost 4 bases, and 15 bases lay in between. Germline V CDR1 and CDR2: SQVTM, ANQGSEA. The CDR3 bases are TGCAGCGTTCCCAACCCCACAGATTACAATGAGCAGTTCTTC. Residues: CSVPNPTDYNEQFF.

This clonotype showed up just once. This chain connects TRBV7-3 to TRBJ2-3, with TRBD2 matching 11 bases. Germline values: CDR1 SGHTA, CDR2 FQGTGA. This CDR3 region has 15 residues. The V segment lost 3 bases and the J segment 5 bases; nucleotides outside the gene matches: 4. Here the CDR3 DNA reads TGTGCCAGCAGCTTCCTACTAGCGGGAGTAGATACGCAGTATTTT. Its protein is CASSFLLAGVDTQYF. Full variable domain (remainder filled in from reference TRBV7-3 and TRBJ2-3): GAGVSQTPSNKVTEKGKYVELRCDPISGHTALYWYRQSLGQGPEFLIYFQGTGAADDSGLPNDRFFAVRPEGSVSTLKIQRTERGDSAVYLCASSFLLAGVDTQYFGPGTRLTVL.

The chain links TRBV25-1 to TRBJ2-7; a possible D gene is TRBD1 (6 bases). Trimming removed 5 bases from V and 3 bases from J, with 14 bases in between. The CDR3 is made up of 14 amino acids. Germline-derived CDR1 and CDR2 are MGHDK and SYGVNS. In DNA form, the CDR3 reads TGTGCCAGCAGTCCACTGGGGGCATACTACGAGCAGTACTTC. Translation gives CASSPLGAYYEQYF.

The table lists this clonotype with many counts. This chain uses TRBV27 with TRBJ2-1; D remains unclear. The germline V gene has CDR1 MNHEY and CDR2 SMNVEV (reference sequence). This CDR3 has 15 amino acids. V was pared by 6 bases and J by 6 bases, with 18 bases between. CDR3 residues: CASSPRTYVGNEQFF. The CDR3 DNA follows: TGTGCCAGCAGCCCTAGGACCTACGTGGGCAATGAGCAGTTCTTC.

Notes on this clonotype: A read error is likely here: a far larger clone is one base away. DNA of the CDR3: TGTGCCGGCAGTCGGGACAGGGGTGAGACCCAGTACTTC. This codes for CAGSRDRGETQYF. The chain links TRBV12-3 or TRBV12-4 to TRBJ2-1; 10 bases fit TRBD1. The assigned J gene may be wrong: the sequence end matches TRBJ2-5 better. This CDR3 has 13 amino acids.

The genes are TRBV14 and TRBJ2-7; no clear D. V gave up 3 bases and J gave up 4 bases, with 13 bases separating them. Germline V CDR1 and CDR2: SGHDN, FVKESK. This CDR3 spans 14 amino acids. As DNA, the CDR3 is TGTGCCAGCAGCCACTCCTTTGGCCATTACGAGCAGTACTTC. Its protein is CASSHSFGHYEQYF.

This rearrangement joins TRBV28 to TRBJ1-5; TRBD1 might be the D (6 bases). The CDR3 loop spans 19 amino acids. V dropped 4 bases and J dropped 7 bases, with 29 bases sitting between them. Germline V CDR1 and CDR2: MDHEN, SYDVKM. This CDR3 is CASSSGLPHYRDGTQPQHF. The CDR3 nucleotides are TGTGCCAGCAGTTCGGGTCTCCCACACTACAGGGACGGGACCCAGCCCCAGCATTTT.

This clonotype has at least ten counts. The V and J genes are TRBV2 and TRBJ1-5, with D possibly being TRBD1 (6 bases). This CDR3 region has 13 residues. CDR1 is SNHLY, CDR2 FYNNEI, per germline. V lost 6 bases and J 2 bases, leaving 8 bases between the germline ends. The CDR3 spells CASSGQRNQPQHF. The CDR3 DNA follows: TGTGCCAGCAGCGGACAGCGCAATCAGCCCCAGCATTTT. Supplemented by reference TRBV2 and TRBJ1-5, the full variable domain reads EPEVTQTPSHQVTQMGQEVILRCVPISNHLYFYWYRQILGQKVEFLVSFYNNEISEKSEIFDDQFSVERPDGSNFTLKIRSTKLEDSAMYFCASSGQRNQPQHFGDGTRLSIL.

This clonotype has ten or more counts. The chain joins TRBV5-1 to TRBJ2-1, with TRBD2 identical over 13 bases. CDR3 size: 19 residues. J lost 4 bases, V lost 0 bases, and 10 bases had no gene match. Germline V gene data show CDR1 as SGHRS and CDR2 as YFSETQ. Here the CDR3 DNA reads TGCGCCAGCAGCTTGGCCGCGGGGACTAGCGGGACGTATTACAATGAGCAGTTCTTC. This gives the protein CASSLAAGTSGTYYNEQFF.

This clonotype was counted ten times or more. The V and J genes are TRBV2 and TRBJ1-1; D unresolved. The ends were cut back, 1 base at V and 6 bases at J, with 12 bases in the middle. Per the germline V gene, CDR1 is SNHLY and CDR2 is FYNNEI. The CDR3 contains 14 residues. CDR3 sequence (DNA): TGTGCCAGCAGTGAAGAAATGGAAAAGGCTGAAGCTTTCTTT. Its translation is CASSEEMEKAEAFF. The whole variable domain, remainder taken from reference TRBV2 and TRBJ1-1, is EPEVTQTPSHQVTQMGQEVILRCVPISNHLYFYWYRQILGQKVEFLVSFYNNEISEKSEIFDDQFSVERPDGSNFTLKIRSTKLEDSAMYFCASSEEMEKAEAFFGQGTRLTVV.

This clonotype was observed many times. V usage is TRBV19 and J usage is TRBJ2-1, with D possibly TRBD2 on 6 matching bases. This CDR3 spans 15 amino acids. Germline V gene sequence: CDR1 LNHDA, CDR2 SQIVND (reference sequence). V lost 1 base to trimming and J lost 4 bases, with 11 bases between them. CDR3 nucleotides: TGTGCCAGTAGTATAGTCGATAGCGGATACAATGAGCAGTTCTTC. Translating it yields CASSIVDSGYNEQFF.

The chain couples TRBV6-1 to TRBJ1-4; D uncertain. Germline-derived CDR1 and CDR2 are MNHNS and SASEGT. The V end was cut by 1 base, the J end by 2 bases, with 17 bases between. The CDR3 consists of 18 residues. The CDR3 loop reads CASSEDVSLPQTNEKLFF. CDR3 DNA sequence: TGTGCCAGCAGTGAAGACGTGTCCCTCCCGCAGACTAATGAAAAACTGTTTTTT.

This clonotype was counted at least ten times. The chain couples TRBV29-1 to TRBJ2-3, with TRBD1 identical over 7 bases. CDR3 length: 14 residues. Germline V gene sequence: CDR1 SQVTM, CDR2 ANQGSEA. V lost 3 bases and J lost 2; bases outside the gene matches: 5. The CDR3 nucleotides read TGCAGCGTTGACACAGGGGCCGTCACAGATACGCAGTATTTT. It encodes CSVDTGAVTDTQYF.

About this clonotype: One end of the junction varies from germline; a read error may be responsible. The chain is built from TRBV13 and TRBJ2-5; 7 bases map to TRBD1. Germline CDR1 reads PRHDT; CDR2 reads FYEKMQ (reference sequence). CDR3 length: 14 residues. The CDR3 loop is CVSSLGTAQETQYF. The CDR3 region has the DNA TGTGTCAGCAGCTTGGGGACAGCCCAAGAGACCCAGTACTTC.

Turning to this clonotype: One end of the junction is discordant with germline, which a read error may explain. The rearrangement uses TRBV4-1 and TRBJ2-5; possibly TRBD1 for D (7 bases). Germline V gives CDR1 MGHRA, CDR2 YSYEKL. The CDR3 spans 12 residues. CDR3 sequence: CASSQGTGERVF. CDR3 in DNA: TGCGCCAGCAGCCAAGGAACAGGGGAGCGGGTCTTC.

The chain has TRBV28 and TRBJ1-5; 7 bases align to TRBD1. After removal of 6 bases from V and 7 bases from J, the junction contained 15 bases not matched to a gene. The CDR3 loop spans 16 amino acids. Germline CDR1 reads MDHEN; CDR2 reads SYDVKM. The CDR3 coding sequence is TGTGCCAGCAGCCTCGCCGGGACAGAGGGTTACCAGCCCCAGCATTTT. Translated: CASSLAGTEGYQPQHF.

This clonotype was found many times. The chain links TRBV7-2 to TRBJ2-3, with no clear D. The ends were cut back, 4 bases at V and 6 bases at J, with 17 bases in the middle. Germline V gives CDR1 SGHTA, CDR2 FQGNSA. This CDR3 is built from 15 residues. The CDR3 is CASSSTRSGRDTQYF. The CDR3 DNA reads TGTGCCAGCAGCTCGACTCGCTCCGGACGTGATACGCAGTATTTT.

This clonotype has ten or more counts. CDR3 amino acids: CASSLLTGPSYEQYF. Here the CDR3 DNA reads TGTGCCAGCAGTTTGCTGACAGGGCCTTCCTACGAGCAGTACTTC. The V call is TRBV28, the J call TRBJ2-7; 7 bases align to TRBD1. The V segment lost 3 bases and the J segment 1 base; nucleotides outside the gene matches: 6. Germline V gene lookup returns CDR1 MDHEN and CDR2 SYDVKM. The CDR3 runs to 15 residues. Complete variable domain (other parts from reference TRBV28 and TRBJ2-7): DVKVTQSSRYLVKRTGEKVFLECVQDMDHENMFWYRQDPGLGLRLIYFSYDVKMKEKGDIPEGYSVSREKKERFSLILESASTNQTSMYLCASSLLTGPSYEQYFGPGTRLTVT.

This clonotype has a count of ten or more. The CDR3 DNA is TGCGCCAGCAGCTTGGATACGGGCGCCGATGAGCAGTACTTC. It encodes CASSLDTGADEQYF. The chain combines TRBV5-1 with TRBJ2-7; D gene ambiguous. V gave up 0 bases and J gave up 7 bases, with 14 bases separating them. The CDR3 contains 14 residues. The germline V gene has CDR1 SGHRS and CDR2 YFSETQ.

This clonotype came up many times. This chain links TRBV11-3 with TRBJ1-1, with D unclear. This CDR3 spans 15 amino acids. The germline V and J ends were trimmed by 5 bases and 0 bases, with 13 bases remaining between them. Germline values: CDR1 SGHNT, CDR2 YENEEA. CDR3 nucleotides: TGTGCCAGCAGCCCAGACCCCGTCATGAACACTGAAGCTTTCTTT. Encoded protein: CASSPDPVMNTEAFF.

This clonotype was seen a few times. This sequence joins TRBV5-1 and TRBJ2-3; D may be TRBD1 (5 bases). Germline V gives CDR1 SGHRS, CDR2 YFSETQ. Trimming removed 3 bases at V and 2 bases at J, with 10 bases between. The CDR3 totals 14 residues. CDR3 sequence (DNA): TGCGCCAGCAGCTCCCAGACAGTCACAGATACGCAGTATTTT. Amino acid sequence: CASSSQTVTDTQYF.

In this sample, this clonotype turned up a few times. This chain connects TRBV29-1 to TRBJ2-3, with D possibly being TRBD2 (6 bases). This CDR3 is built from 13 residues. Trimming shortened V by 5 bases and J by 5 bases, and 14 bases separated the two germline ends. The germline V gene has CDR1 SQVTM and CDR2 ANQGSEA. CDR3 region: CSVRGGLVDTQYF. As DNA, the CDR3 is TGCAGCGTTCGTGGGGGACTGGTAGATACGCAGTATTTT.

This clonotype has ten or more counts. The chain recombines TRBV19 with TRBJ2-2; D is perhaps TRBD2 (5 bases). Deletions cut 5 bases from V and 3 bases from J, with 19 bases between. The CDR3 has 17 residues. Germline CDR1 is LNHDA and CDR2 is SQIVND (reference sequence). The CDR3 DNA follows: TGTGCCAGTAGTCGCGGGTCACTCGGAGGCTACACCGGGGAGCTGTTTTTT. Encoded protein: CASSRGSLGGYTGELFF.

This clonotype has ten or more counts. The V call is TRBV20-1, the J call TRBJ1-5; D is perhaps TRBD1 (6 bases). CDR1 is DFQATT and CDR2 is SNEGSKA in the germline V gene (reference sequence). V lost 3 bases, J lost 2 bases, and 11 bases lay in between. This CDR3 region has 14 residues. In nucleotides, the CDR3 is TGCAGTGCTAGGGAGGGGGAGGGCAATCAGCCCCAGCATTTT. Protein sequence: CSAREGEGNQPQHF.

This clonotype came up many times. The chain couples TRBV28 to TRBJ1-5, with a possible D match to TRBD1 (5 bases). Trimming removed 5 bases at V and 0 bases at J, with 17 bases between. This CDR3 is 17 amino acids long. Germline-derived CDR1 and CDR2 are MDHEN and SYDVKM. The CDR3 DNA reads TGTGCCAGCAGTCCCCGAGGGGCCGATTATAGCAATCAGCCCCAGCATTTT. Residues: CASSPRGADYSNQPQHF.

The chain has TRBV5-1 and TRBJ2-2; 10 positions agree with TRBD1. This CDR3 has 14 amino acids. V shed 4 bases and J 7 bases; nucleotides not matched to a gene: 4. Germline V gene data show CDR1 as SGHRS and CDR2 as YFSETQ. CDR3 loop: CASSRGQGLGELFF. The DNA of the CDR3 is TGCGCCAGCAGCAGGGGACAGGGGCTCGGGGAGCTGTTTTTT.